This TCR beta chain was obtained from a study of patients and donors after allogeneic stem cell transplantation. The ends were cut back, 6 bases at V and 2 bases at J, with 13 bases in the middle. Germline lookup yields CDR1 LNHDA and CDR2 SQIVND (reference sequence). The CDR3 contains 14 residues. TCRdb used MiXCR to reprocess the RT-PCR reads, holding one entry per CDR3 protein. The repertoire has 900,000 to 1,000,000 distinct CDR3 sequences, about 20% of them found once; the top ten carry roughly 6%. The rearrangement uses TRBV19 and TRBJ1-1; D perhaps matches TRBD1 (6 bases). The clonotype was recovered from a human donor who was either an allogeneic HSCT recipient or a stem cell or donor lymphocyte infusion donor (not recorded which). It is not recorded whose cells these are; they may come from a transplant donor. Sequenced input: blood, either unsorted or a sorted T cell fraction (not recorded which). CDR3 in amino acids: CASRKGGINTEAFF. CDR3 DNA sequence: TGTGCCAGTAGGAAAGGGGGTATTAACACTGAAGCTTTCTTT.